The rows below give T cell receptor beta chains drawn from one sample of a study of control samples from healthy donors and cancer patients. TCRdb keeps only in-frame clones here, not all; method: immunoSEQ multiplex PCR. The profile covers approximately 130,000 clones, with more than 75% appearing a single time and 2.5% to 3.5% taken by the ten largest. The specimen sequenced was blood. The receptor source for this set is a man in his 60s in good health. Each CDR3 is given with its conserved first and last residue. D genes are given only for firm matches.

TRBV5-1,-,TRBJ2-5,TGCGCCAGCAGCTTGGCCCTAGAAGAGACCCAGTACTTC,CASSLALEETQYF
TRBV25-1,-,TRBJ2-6,TGTGCCAGCAGTAACCCGACGGGGTCAACCGTCCTGACTTTC,CASSNPTGSTVLTF
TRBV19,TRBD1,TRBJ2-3,TGTGCCAGTAGTCCCGGGACAGGGTACACAGATACGCAGTATTTT,CASSPGTGYTDTQYF
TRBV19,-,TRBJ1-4,TGTGCCAGTAGTATCCACGGGCTAAATGAAAAACTGTTTTTT,CASSIHGLNEKLFF
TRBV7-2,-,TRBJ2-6,TGTGCCAGCAGCTTATGGGGCGGGACGAGCTCTGGGGCCAACGTCCTGACTTTC,CASSLWGGTSSGANVLTF
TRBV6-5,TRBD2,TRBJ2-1,TGTGCCAGCAATCTGCGCGGGGGGTACAATGAGCAGTTCTTC,CASNLRGGYNEQFF
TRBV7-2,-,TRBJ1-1,TGTGCCAGCAGCTTAGCCACAGCAGAGATGGCTTTCTTT,CASSLATAEMAFF
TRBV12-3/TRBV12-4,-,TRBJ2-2,TGTGCCAGCAGTCAGAACACCGGGGAGCTGTTTTTT,CASSQNTGELFF
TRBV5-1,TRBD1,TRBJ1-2,TGCGCCAGCAGCTCGACAGGGGGCGCTTTAGCAAATGGCTACACCTTC,CASSSTGGALANGYTF
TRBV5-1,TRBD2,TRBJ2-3,TGCGCCAGCAGCTTTCGGTCCCCGTCTAGCGGGACCAGCACAGATACGCAGTATTTT,CASSFRSPSSGTSTDTQYF